This T cell receptor (beta chain) was obtained from a study of T cells in Graves' hyperthyroidism and ophthalmopathy. Study-wide findings and caveats: Blood shared most expanded thyroid clonotypes above 0.001.

The source material, RNA transcripts, was used to amplify TCR beta CDR3 regions. A first-round RT-PCR of the TCR CDR3 used the HTBI primer set. TCRdb reprocessed the multiplex PCR reads via MiXCR and lists one record per CDR3 protein. The table includes about 290,000 distinct CDR3 sequences, about an eighth detected once. Deletions cut 5 bases from V and 1 base from J, with 8 bases between. CDR3 length equals 13 residues. The V gene's germline CDR1 is SGHVS and CDR2 FQNEAQ. This clonotype was seen ten or more times. Its antigen is unknown. Newly diagnosed hyperthyroidism patients aged 18 to 65 years had disease lasting under 2 months. Pregnant or lactating patients were excluded, as were those with uncontrolled infection or other autoimmune disease.

The sample was blood. This receptor was identified in a woman aged 30 to 39 with Graves' hyperthyroidism that later progressed to Graves' ophthalmopathy. This chain connects TRBV7-8 to TRBJ1-2, with a tentative D call TRBD1 (5 bases). CDR3 amino acids: CASSRGLNYGYTF. The CDR3 DNA reads as TGTGCCAGCAGCCGGGGACTTAACTATGGCTACACCTTC.